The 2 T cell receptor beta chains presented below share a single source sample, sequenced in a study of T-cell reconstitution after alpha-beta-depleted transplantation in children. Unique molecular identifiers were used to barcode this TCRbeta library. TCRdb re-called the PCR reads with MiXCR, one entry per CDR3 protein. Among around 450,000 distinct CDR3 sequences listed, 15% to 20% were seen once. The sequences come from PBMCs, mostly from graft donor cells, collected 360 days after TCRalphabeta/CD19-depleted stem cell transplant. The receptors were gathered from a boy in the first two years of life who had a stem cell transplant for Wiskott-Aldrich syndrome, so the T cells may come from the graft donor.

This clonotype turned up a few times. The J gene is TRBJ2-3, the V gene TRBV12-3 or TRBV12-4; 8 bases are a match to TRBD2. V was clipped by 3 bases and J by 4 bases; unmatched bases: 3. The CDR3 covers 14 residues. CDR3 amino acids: CASSLGGGSDTQYF. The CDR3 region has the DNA TGTGCCAGCAGTTTGGGCGGGGGGTCAGATACGCAGTATTTT.

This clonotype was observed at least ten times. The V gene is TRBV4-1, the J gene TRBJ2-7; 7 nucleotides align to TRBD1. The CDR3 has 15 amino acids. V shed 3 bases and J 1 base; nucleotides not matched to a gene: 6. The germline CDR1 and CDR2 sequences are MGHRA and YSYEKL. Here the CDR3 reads CASSQLPTGSYEQYF. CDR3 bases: TGCGCCAGCAGCCAGCTGCCGACAGGGTCCTACGAGCAGTACTTC.